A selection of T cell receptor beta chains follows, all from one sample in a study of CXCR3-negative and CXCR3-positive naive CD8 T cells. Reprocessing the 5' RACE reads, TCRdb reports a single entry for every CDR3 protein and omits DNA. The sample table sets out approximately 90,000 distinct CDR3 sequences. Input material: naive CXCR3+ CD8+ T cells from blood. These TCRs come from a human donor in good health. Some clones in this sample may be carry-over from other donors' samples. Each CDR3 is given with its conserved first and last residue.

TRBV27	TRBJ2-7	CASSLRAGEFYEQYF
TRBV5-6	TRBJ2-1	CASSEEHNEQFF
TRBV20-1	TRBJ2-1	CSQGALRYNEQFF
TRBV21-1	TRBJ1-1	CARTDGLGPEAFF
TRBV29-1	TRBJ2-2	CSVEDYNQTNTGELFF
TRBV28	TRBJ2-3	CASSATFHAGPDTQYF
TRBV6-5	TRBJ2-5	CASRSRLAEGETQYF
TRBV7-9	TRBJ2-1	CASSLLRGVNNEQFF
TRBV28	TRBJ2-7	CASSLAGTGVYHEQYF
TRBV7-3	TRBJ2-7	CASSLGPGAREQYF
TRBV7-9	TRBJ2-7	CASSSGTGLGYEQYF
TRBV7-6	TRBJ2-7	CASSPPDGYEQYF
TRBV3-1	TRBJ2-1	CASGDSGEQFF
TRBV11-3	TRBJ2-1	CASSPAGGGTNEQFF
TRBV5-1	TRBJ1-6	CASRPTAYSYNSPLHF
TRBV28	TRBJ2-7	CASSLSRGESSYEQYF
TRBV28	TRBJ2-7	CASSLPLASYEQYF
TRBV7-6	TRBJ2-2	CASSLVVDYENTGELFF
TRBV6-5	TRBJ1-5	CASRTGALQPQHF
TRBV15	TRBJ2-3	CATRRTSGTDTQYF
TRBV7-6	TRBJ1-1	CASSLVAEGDTEAFF
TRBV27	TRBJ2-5	CASSPLEYQETQYF
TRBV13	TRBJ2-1	CASSRSGTSRNNEQFF
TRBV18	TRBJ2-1	CASSPLAGEYNEQFF
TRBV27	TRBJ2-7	CASTVAGYEQYF
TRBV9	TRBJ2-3	CASSSRPTTDTQYF
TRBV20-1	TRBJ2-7	CSVRGRSSYEQYF
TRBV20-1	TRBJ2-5	CSARDGGVQETQYF
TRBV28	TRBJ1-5	CASSSTGTSNQPQHF
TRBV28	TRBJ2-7	CASSFGLAEAEQYF
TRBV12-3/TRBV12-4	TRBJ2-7	CASRPWTDHEQYF
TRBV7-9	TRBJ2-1	CASSLGGTADYNEQFF
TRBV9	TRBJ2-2	CASSGQGAGELFF
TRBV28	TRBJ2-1	CASASRDGLYNEQFF
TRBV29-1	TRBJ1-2	CSVEGARAGDGYTF
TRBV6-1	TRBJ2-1	CASRGQGGSYNEQFF
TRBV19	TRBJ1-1	CASKVGNTEAFF
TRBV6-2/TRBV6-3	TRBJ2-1	CASSRGAGIDEQFF
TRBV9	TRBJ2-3	CASSASGTGGTDTQYF
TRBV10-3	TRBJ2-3	CAISEGGTDTQYF